This T cell receptor beta chain comes out of a study of T cell changes during pregnancy in multiple sclerosis. Using immunoSEQ multiplex PCR, the repertoire was profiled, and TCRdb retains in-frame clones only, with some absent. The table records approximately 60,000 clones, about 91% of them present only once. Trimming shortened V by 4 bases and J by 2 bases, and 7 bases separated the two germline ends. In germline, CDR1 is SGHKS, CDR2 YYEKEE (reference sequence). The CDR3 covers 12 residues. The sequence was collected from a female donor with multiple sclerosis, enrolled in a pregnancy study. The sample here was CD4+ T cells from peripheral blood mononuclear cells, taken in the second trimester of pregnancy. V is TRBV5-5 and J is TRBJ2-7, with D tentatively TRBD1 (5 bases). This chain's CDR3 is CASSTDTYEQYF. Here the CDR3 DNA reads TGTGCCAGCAGCACGGACACCTACGAGCAGTACTTC.